This TCR beta chain was identified in a study of response to subunit inactivated influenza vaccine. Study-wide findings and caveats: Few new T cells, the authors suggested, are recruited by each seasonal influenza vaccination.

TCRdb reprocessed the RT-PCR reads via MiXCR and lists one record per CDR3 protein. This table holds 650,000 to 800,000 distinct CDR3 sequences, approximately 13% found once. This clonotype was recorded a few times. Its antigen remains unidentified. Germline CDR1 is ENHRY and CDR2 is SYGVKD. The J segment lost 6 bases and the V segment lost 4 bases, leaving 9 bases of the junction unmatched. The CDR3 has 14 residues. The TCR comes from a man in his forties or fifties who received an inactivated influenza vaccine. The sample consisted of PBMCs from blood, taken around two weeks before vaccination. The chain is built from TRBV10-3 and TRBJ2-7; the match to TRBD2 covers 7 bases. DNA of the CDR3: TGTGCCATCAGTGGGGTGGCGGGAGTGGGCGAGCAGTACTTC. Translated, it gives CAISGVAGVGEQYF.